Each of the 27 T cell receptor beta chains below was sequenced from the same sample in a study of technical replicates of blood from a handful of donors. Assay: immunoSEQ multiplex PCR; the TCRdb copy retains only in-frame clones and omits some. This table holds more than 65,000 clones, approximately 96% found once. The sequenced sample was T cells isolated from PBMCs. Receptors originate from a human donor in good health.

Worth noting for this clone: The sample holds other DNA sequences that translate to the same CDR3. The chain joins TRBV9 to TRBJ1-1; D possibly corresponds to TRBD1 (5 bases). CDR1 and CDR2 from the germline V gene are SGDLS and YYNGEE. The CDR3 runs 14 residues. The V gene lost 2 bases and the J gene lost 6 bases, with 14 bases spanning the gap. This CDR3 reads CASSVGGGSSEAFF. DNA for the CDR3: TGTGCCAGCAGCGTCGGGGGTGGGTCCTCTGAAGCTTTCTTT.

This clone was found once. The rearrangement links TRBV4-3 to TRBJ2-7; TRBD1 is a possible D gene (6 bases). The CDR3 has 13 amino acids. The V gene's germline CDR1 is LGHNA and CDR2 YSLEER. Trimming stripped 5 bases from V and 3 bases from J, with 11 bases between. The CDR3, as DNA: TGCGCCAGCAGCATGGGACAATACTACGAGCAGTACTTC. Translation gives CASSMGQYYEQYF.

The J gene is TRBJ1-1, the V gene TRBV5-1; a weak D match, TRBD1 (5 bases). This CDR3 is built from 17 residues. Germline V gene data show CDR1 as SGHRS and CDR2 as YFSETQ. Trimming left V 0 bases short and J 0 bases short, with 15 bases between. CDR3: CASSLGTHQIMNTEAFF. The CDR3 DNA is TGCGCCAGCAGCTTGGGGACACATCAAATCATGAACACTGAAGCTTTCTTT.

The rearrangement uses TRBV19 and TRBJ2-7, with D uncertain. The CDR3 consists of 13 residues. Looked up from germline, CDR1 is LNHDA and CDR2 is SQIVND (reference sequence). Trimming removed 10 bases at V and 3 bases at J, with 16 bases between. CDR3: CATSSDKIYEQYF. CDR3 nucleotide sequence: TGTGCCACTTCGTCCGACAAGATCTACGAGCAGTACTTC.

The chain has TRBV9 and TRBJ2-1; tentative D call: TRBD1 (6 bases). The germline CDR1 and CDR2 sequences are SGDLS and YYNGEE. The CDR3 is 15 amino acids. Trimming stripped 4 bases from V and 9 bases from J, with 20 bases between. The CDR3 DNA reads as TGTGCCAGCAGCTCCTGGGACATTGGCGGTGGTGAGCAGTTCTTC. Protein product: CASSSWDIGGGEQFF.

The chain joins TRBV6-5 to TRBJ1-4, with D possibly TRBD1 on 5 matching bases. CDR3 length equals 13 residues. The V end lost 5 bases, the J end lost 8 bases, and 12 bases lay between the germline ends. Per germline, CDR1 MNHEY and CDR2 SVGAGI. The CDR3 bases are TGTGCCAGCAGTGGGCAGGGCGAGGAAAAACTGTTTTTT. This gives the protein CASSGQGEEKLFF.

J is TRBJ2-7 and V is TRBV11-2; perhaps TRBD2 as D (6 bases). From germline, CDR1 is SGHAT and CDR2 FQNNGV. With 5 bases removed from V and 3 bases from J, the gap between germline ends came to 14 bases. The CDR3 loop spans 14 amino acids. The CDR3 here is CASSRGGNHYEQYF. The CDR3 DNA sequence: TGTGCCAGCAGCCGGGGCGGGAACCACTACGAGCAGTACTTC.

This chain uses TRBV29-1 with TRBJ2-1; D may be TRBD2 (6 bases). Trimming stripped 6 bases from V and 1 base from J, with 16 bases between. The CDR3 extends over 15 amino acids. CDR1 is SQVTM, CDR2 ANQGSEA, per germline. CDR3 sequence reads: CSVLSSEGSYNEQFF. The CDR3 DNA reads as TGCAGCGTCCTTTCTAGCGAGGGATCCTACAATGAGCAGTTCTTC.

This sequence joins TRBV30 and TRBJ2-7; D ambiguous. Trimming cost V 3 bases and J 5 bases, with 17 bases left between them. Germline CDR1 reads GTSNPN; CDR2 reads SVGIG (reference sequence). The CDR3 runs to 14 residues. DNA of the CDR3: TGTGCCTGGAGAGACGAGCGAATTTCCCACGAGCAGTACTTC. As protein: CAWRDERISHEQYF. The full variable domain, with the rest looked up from reference TRBV30 and TRBJ2-7, is SQTIHQWPATLVQPVGSPLSLECTVEGTSNPNLYWYRQAAGRGLQLLFYSVGIGQISSEVPQNLSASRPQDRQFILSSKKLLLSDSGFYLCAWRDERISHEQYFGPGTRLTVT.

The rearrangement links TRBV4-2 to TRBJ2-2; 9 nucleotides match TRBD2. V shed 1 base and J 6 bases; nucleotides not matched to a gene: 6. CDR1 is LGHNA and CDR2 is YNFKEQ in the germline V gene. The CDR3 is made up of 16 amino acids. The chain's CDR3 is CASSQGSGSYSGELFF. In nucleotides, the CDR3 is TGTGCCAGCAGCCAAGGTAGCGGGAGTTACTCCGGGGAGCTGTTTTTT.

The rearrangement joins TRBV4-1 to TRBJ1-1, with TRBD1 matching 7 bases. Germline V gene data show CDR1 as MGHRA and CDR2 as YSYEKL. The trim removed 4 bases at V and 2 bases at J, leaving 4 bases unmatched. The CDR3 length is 14 residues. The CDR3 reads CASSPWDSNTEAFF. CDR3 sequence (DNA): TGCGCCAGCAGCCCATGGGACAGCAACACTGAAGCTTTCTTT.

The chain carries TRBV4-3 and TRBJ2-1; D ambiguous. V lost 0 bases and J 8 bases, leaving 14 bases between the germline ends. This CDR3 contains 15 residues. Germline V lookup: CDR1 LGHNA, CDR2 YSLEER. As DNA, the CDR3 is TGCGCCAGCAGCCAAGACCCCGGAGAGAGCGATGAGCAGTTCTTC. Its protein product is CASSQDPGESDEQFF.

The V gene is TRBV29-1, the J gene TRBJ2-2; D is uncertain. CDR1 is SQVTM, CDR2 ANQGSEA, per germline. The germline V and J ends were trimmed by 1 base and 5 bases, with 8 bases remaining between them. CDR3 length equals 13 residues. In DNA, the CDR3 is TGCAGCGTTGAAGGTTTGAGGACCGGGGAGCTGTTTTTT. Translation gives CSVEGLRTGELFF.

The chain uses TRBV25-1 and TRBJ2-3; 8 bases agree with TRBD1. The CDR3 has 15 amino acids. Germline V CDR1 and CDR2: MGHDK, SYGVNS. Trimming at V came to 1 base and at J to 1 base, leaving 1 base not matched to a gene. CDR3 sequence: CASSELQGGTDTQYF. For the CDR3, the DNA is TGTGCCAGCAGTGAATTACAGGGGGGCACAGATACGCAGTATTTT.

The rearrangement uses TRBV4-2 and TRBJ2-3; tentative D call: TRBD2 (6 bases). This CDR3 is built from 15 residues. Germline lookup yields CDR1 LGHNA and CDR2 YNFKEQ. With 4 bases removed from V and 2 bases from J, the gap between germline ends came to 13 bases. CDR3: CASSLYLALTDTQYF. The CDR3 coding sequence is TGTGCCAGCAGCCTATACCTAGCGCTCACAGATACGCAGTATTTT.

The gene calls are TRBV9 and TRBJ2-7, with 9 bases aligning to TRBD2. Germline assignment: CDR1 SGDLS and CDR2 YYNGEE. The CDR3 contains 15 residues. V gave up 0 bases and J gave up 2 bases; unmatched junction bases: 3. CDR3 coding DNA: TGTGCCAGCAGCGTAGGCCTAGCGGGAACCTACGAGCAGTACTTC. Translated, it gives CASSVGLAGTYEQYF.

This sequence joins TRBV6-5 and TRBJ2-1; TRBD1 might be the D (5 bases). Germline V gene sequence: CDR1 MNHEY, CDR2 SVGAGI. V was trimmed by 4 bases and J by 6 bases, leaving 10 bases between them. This CDR3 spans 13 amino acids. The CDR3 loop reads CASSFTGSNEQFF. CDR3 in DNA: TGTGCCAGCAGTTTTACAGGAAGCAATGAGCAGTTCTTC.

V is TRBV6-5 and J is TRBJ2-1; TRBD1 is a possible D gene (6 bases). The ends were cut back, 2 bases at V and 15 bases at J, with 14 bases in the middle. Germline V CDR1 and CDR2: MNHEY, SVGAGI. There are 12 residues in the CDR3. The chain's CDR3 is CASSYLLGGWFF. The CDR3 DNA follows: TGTGCCAGCAGTTACCTGCTAGGGGGATGGTTCTTC.

The chain joins TRBV19 to TRBJ1-4; TRBD1 matches at 11 bases. The germline V gene encodes CDR1 LNHDA and CDR2 SQIVND (reference sequence). The V gene end was trimmed by 6 bases and the J gene end by 3 bases; junction bases not matched to a gene: 9. This CDR3 spans 17 amino acids. DNA for the CDR3: TGTGCCAGTAGCCTTTCCGCGGGACAGGGGGCTAATGAAAAACTGTTTTTT. This encodes CASSLSAGQGANEKLFF.

V is TRBV19 and J is TRBJ2-1; TRBD1 matches at 12 bases. This CDR3 is built from 14 residues. The V gene end was trimmed by 6 bases and the J gene end by 9 bases; junction bases not matched to a gene: 6. Germline-derived CDR1 and CDR2 are LNHDA and SQIVND (reference sequence). The CDR3 bases are TGTGCCAGTAGCGCGGGACAGGGGGCCTTTGAGCAGTTCTTC. Protein: CASSAGQGAFEQFF.

CDR3 region: CAWRVGPQYTEAFF. The CDR3 nucleotides are TGTGCCTGGCGGGTAGGTCCTCAGTACACTGAAGCTTTCTTT. V and J are TRBV30 and TRBJ1-1; D gene uncertain. Germline loops: CDR1 GTSNPN, CDR2 SVGIG (reference sequence). This CDR3 has 14 amino acids. Between the trimmed V and J ends, which lost 5 bases and 3 bases, there was a span of 16 bases.

V is TRBV5-6 and J is TRBJ2-7; TRBD2 matches at 13 bases. CDR1 is SGHDT, CDR2 YYEEEE, per germline. CDR3 length: 18 residues. V gave up 2 bases and J gave up 7 bases; unmatched junction bases: 15. The CDR3 DNA reads TGTGCCAGCAGCTTTCAAGGGGGCTATACTAGCGGGAGGGTAGAGCAGTACTTC. Translated, it gives CASSFQGGYTSGRVEQYF.

This chain connects TRBV5-6 to TRBJ2-6; D not certain. V was cut by 5 bases and J by 0 bases, with 3 bases left in between. The germline CDR1 and CDR2 sequences are SGHDT and YYEEEE. The CDR3 spans 13 residues. CDR3 sequence reads: CASRSSGANVLTF. In DNA, the CDR3 is TGTGCCAGCAGGAGCTCTGGGGCCAACGTCCTGACTTTC.

The V call is TRBV9, the J call TRBJ2-3; 7 nucleotides agree with TRBD1. Germline values: CDR1 SGDLS, CDR2 YYNGEE. The CDR3 is 14 amino acids. V lost 2 bases and J lost 5; bases outside the gene matches: 5. This CDR3 is CASSVQTGRDTQYF. The CDR3 DNA sequence: TGTGCCAGCAGCGTCCAGACAGGGCGAGATACGCAGTATTTT.

CDR3 sequence (DNA): TGTGCCAGCTCTTCAAGTTTGGGGACTCTGGGAAACACCATATATTTT. It codes for CASSSSLGTLGNTIYF. This chain links TRBV18 with TRBJ1-3; TRBD1 might be the D (5 bases). The CDR3 has 16 residues. The germline V and J ends were trimmed by 6 bases and 4 bases, with 19 bases remaining between them. Germline V lookup: CDR1 KGHSH, CDR2 LQKENI.

V is TRBV6-1 and J is TRBJ2-7; 9 nucleotides agree with TRBD1. V was pared by 4 bases and J by 5 bases, with 12 bases of the junction left unmatched. The V gene's germline CDR1 is MNHNS and CDR2 SASEGT. The CDR3 totals 16 residues. In nucleotides, the CDR3 is TGTGCCAGCAGTGCCTCCGGGACAGGGTTTTCTGACGAGCAGTACTTC. Protein: CASSASGTGFSDEQYF.

This clone showed up just once. The J gene is TRBJ2-5, the V gene TRBV6-5; D gene ambiguous. The CDR3 is 13 residues long. Germline V gives CDR1 MNHEY, CDR2 SVGAGI. Trimming pared 2 bases from V and 5 bases from J, leaving 9 bases between. Here the CDR3 DNA reads TGTGCCAGCAGTTACGTGGGCCGGGAGACCCAGTACTTC. Amino acids: CASSYVGRETQYF.